Below are 14 T cell receptor beta chains sequenced from a single sample in a study of blood T cell repertoires in COVID-19. The protocol was immunoSEQ multiplex PCR, while the TCRdb copy is restricted to in-frame clones and leaves out a portion. The sample carries about 86,000 clones, approximately 88% recorded once. The sample was peripheral blood. Every receptor here comes from a woman older than 75 with active or convalescent COVID-19.

The chain recombines TRBV19 with TRBJ2-7, with TRBD2 identical over 15 bases. CDR1 LNHDA and CDR2 SQIVND come from the germline V gene (reference sequence). Losses at the gene ends were 9 bases for V and 5 bases for J; bases not matched to a gene: 14. This CDR3 has 17 residues. CDR3 residues: CARAKGLAGGRTHEQYF. CDR3 sequence (DNA): TGTGCCAGAGCGAAAGGACTAGCGGGAGGGCGGACCCACGAGCAGTACTTC.

V gene TRBV28 combines with J gene TRBJ1-2, with D perhaps matching TRBD1 (6 bases). V was trimmed by 5 bases and J by 5 bases, leaving 18 bases between them. Germline V CDR1 and CDR2: MDHEN, SYDVKM. The CDR3 extends over 15 amino acids. CDR3 bases: TGTGCCAGCAGTCCTGGCCGCGGGAGGGGGTATGGCTACACCTTC. Protein product: CASSPGRGRGYGYTF.

This rearrangement joins TRBV30 to TRBJ2-3; 9 nucleotides align to TRBD1. In germline, CDR1 is GTSNPN, CDR2 SVGIG (reference sequence). The CDR3 consists of 12 residues. After removal of 8 bases from V and 3 bases from J, the junction contained 3 bases not matched to a gene. The CDR3 sequence is CAADRGTDTQYF. The CDR3, as DNA: TGTGCCGCGGACAGGGGAACAGATACGCAGTATTTT.

The chain joins TRBV5-8 to TRBJ2-1; 10 bases are a match to TRBD2. Per the germline V gene, CDR1 is SGHTS and CDR2 is YDEGEE. J gave up 7 bases and V 6 bases, and 10 bases lay outside the gene matches. This CDR3 is built from 15 residues. The CDR3 bases are TGTGCCAGCACCCACGGACTAGCGGAGGGAAATGAGCAGTTCTTC. This codes for CASTHGLAEGNEQFF.

This clone was detected only a few times. The V gene is TRBV6-2 or TRBV6-3, the J gene TRBJ1-3; D not certain. V was cut by 5 bases and J by 0 bases, with 11 bases left in between. CDR1 is MNHEY, CDR2 SVGEGT, per germline. The CDR3 has 15 residues. Here the CDR3 reads CASSDATDSGNTIYF. The CDR3 nucleotides are TGTGCCAGCAGTGACGCAACAGACTCTGGAAACACCATATATTTT.

The J gene is TRBJ1-1, the V gene TRBV6-5; TRBD1 agrees at 8 bases. CDR1 is MNHEY and CDR2 is SVGAGI in the germline V gene. The CDR3 is 14 residues long. With 5 bases clipped from V and 9 bases from J, the junction kept 11 bases outside the gene matches. This CDR3 reads CASSPRTGRAKAFF. CDR3 DNA: TGTGCCAGCAGTCCACGGACAGGGAGGGCGAAAGCTTTCTTT.

This chain connects TRBV5-1 to TRBJ2-5, with D perhaps matching TRBD2 (7 bases). The CDR3 length is 13 residues. Germline V lookup: CDR1 SGHRS, CDR2 YFSETQ. The V end lost 6 bases, the J end lost 2 bases, and 11 bases lay between the germline ends. The CDR3 DNA is TGCGCCAGCACGGGGGGCAAACAAGAGACCCAGTACTTC. It encodes CASTGGKQETQYF.

This chain joins TRBV28 and TRBJ1-6; the match to TRBD1 covers 8 bases. The CDR3 consists of 17 residues. From germline, CDR1 is MDHEN and CDR2 SYDVKM. V lost 0 bases to trimming and J lost 4 bases; unmatched junction nucleotides: 5. The CDR3: CASSLWRTGKYNSPLHF. In DNA, the CDR3 is TGTGCCAGCAGTTTATGGAGGACAGGGAAGTATAATTCACCCCTCCACTTT.

A single count supports this clone. V gene TRBV4-1 combines with J gene TRBJ2-3; 9 nucleotides match TRBD2. The J segment lost 1 base and the V segment lost 8 bases, leaving 7 bases of the junction unmatched. The CDR3 is 15 amino acids. The germline CDR1 and CDR2 sequences are MGHRA and YSYEKL. This CDR3 is CASRYSGGRTDTQYF. CDR3 coding DNA: TGCGCCAGCCGCTATAGCGGGGGACGCACAGATACGCAGTATTTT.

This chain links TRBV12-3 or TRBV12-4 with TRBJ2-5; 7 bases are a match to TRBD1. The CDR3 runs 12 residues. V lost 6 bases, J lost 4 bases, and 2 bases stayed unmatched. The chain's CDR3 is CASRTGRETQYF. DNA of the CDR3: TGTGCCAGCAGGACAGGGAGAGAGACCCAGTACTTC.

The sample holds one count of this clone. The chain uses TRBV9 and TRBJ1-1; the match to TRBD1 covers 7 bases. Germline lookup yields CDR1 SGDLS and CDR2 YYNGEE. The CDR3 sequence is 13 residues long. V shed 2 bases and J 5 bases; nucleotides not matched to a gene: 3. The CDR3 region is CASSVTGETEAFF. The CDR3, as DNA: TGTGCCAGCAGCGTTACAGGGGAGACTGAAGCTTTCTTT.

The chain combines TRBV13 with TRBJ2-5; D may be TRBD2 (6 bases). Trimming stripped 5 bases from V and 7 bases from J, with 20 bases between. There are 15 residues in the CDR3. Germline V gene data show CDR1 as PRHDT and CDR2 as FYEKMQ (reference sequence). CDR3 sequence reads: CASSQGGLQGSTQYF. The CDR3, as DNA: TGTGCCAGCAGCCAAGGAGGGCTCCAGGGTTCGACCCAGTACTTC.

V and J are TRBV12-3 or TRBV12-4 and TRBJ1-1; weak D call: TRBD1 (5 bases). Deletions cut 4 bases from V and 11 bases from J, with 14 bases between. The CDR3 length is 12 residues. The CDR3 loop is CASSWGRGKAFF. The CDR3 nucleotides are TGTGCCAGCAGTTGGGGGAGGGGTAAGGCTTTCTTT.

This rearrangement joins TRBV5-4 to TRBJ1-4, with 8 bases identical to TRBD1. V trimming: 4 bases; J trimming: 7 bases; junction bases outside the gene matches: 9. CDR3 size: 15 residues. Per the germline V gene, CDR1 is SGHNT and CDR2 is YYREEE (reference sequence). The CDR3 DNA reads TGTGCCAGCAGCCTAAAGACAGGGGAAATTGAAAAACTGTTTTTT. Its protein is CASSLKTGEIEKLFF. Based on the CDR3 plus reference TRBV5-4 and TRBJ1-4, the full variable domain is ETGVTQSPTHLIKTRGQQVTLRCSSQSGHNTVSWYQQALGQGPQFIFQYYREEENGRGNFPPRFSGLQFPNYSSELNVNALELDDSALYLCASSLKTGEIEKLFFGSGTQLSVL.